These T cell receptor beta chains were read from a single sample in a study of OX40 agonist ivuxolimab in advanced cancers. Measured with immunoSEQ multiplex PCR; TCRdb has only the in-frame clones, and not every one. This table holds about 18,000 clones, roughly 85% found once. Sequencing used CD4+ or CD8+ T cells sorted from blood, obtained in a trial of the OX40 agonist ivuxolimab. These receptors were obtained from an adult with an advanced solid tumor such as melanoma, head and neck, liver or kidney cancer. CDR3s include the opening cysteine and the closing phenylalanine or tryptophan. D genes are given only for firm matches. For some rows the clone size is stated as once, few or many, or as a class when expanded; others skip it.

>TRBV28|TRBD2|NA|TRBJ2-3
CASSPITPSGSLTDTQYF
TGTGCCAGCAGTCCGATAACCCCTAGCGGGAGTCTGACAGATACGCAGTATTTT
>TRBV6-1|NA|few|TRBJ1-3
CASSEQGYTIYF
TGTGCCAGCAGTGAACAGGGTTACACCATATATTTT
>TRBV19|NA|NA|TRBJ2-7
CASSPWTGLYEQYF
TGTGCCAGTAGTCCGTGGACCGGCCTCTACGAGCAGTACTTC
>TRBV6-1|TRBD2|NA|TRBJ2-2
CASSGRGDTGELFF
TGTGCCAGCAGTGGACGGGGGGACACCGGGGAGCTGTTTTTT
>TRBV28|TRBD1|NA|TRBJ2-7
CASSVNLGQPSSYEQYF
TGTGCCAGCAGTGTAAACCTGGGACAGCCCAGCTCCTACGAGCAGTACTTC
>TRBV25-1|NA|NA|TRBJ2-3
CASSEYYSTDTQYF
TGTGCCAGCAGTGAATACTACAGTACAGATACGCAGTATTTT
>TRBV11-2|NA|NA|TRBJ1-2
CASSLEVFSYGYTF
TGTGCCAGCAGCTTAGAGGTGTTCAGCTATGGCTACACCTTC
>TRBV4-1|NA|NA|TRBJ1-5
CASSQVPGWQPQHF
TGCGCCAGCAGCCAAGTTCCGGGTTGGCAGCCCCAGCATTTT
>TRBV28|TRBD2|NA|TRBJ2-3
CASSEGLARTDTQYF
TGTGCCAGCAGTGAAGGACTAGCGCGGACAGATACGCAGTATTTT
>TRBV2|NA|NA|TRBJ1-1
CAREDADTEAFF
TGTGCCAGAGAGGACGCAGACACTGAAGCTTTCTTT
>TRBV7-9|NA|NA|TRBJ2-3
CASSLALGFVTQYF
TGTGCCAGCAGCTTAGCTCTTGGGTTTGTTACGCAGTATTTT
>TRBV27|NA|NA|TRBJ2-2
CASSRGGRGTGELFF
TGTGCCAGCAGTAGGGGGGGGCGAGGCACCGGGGAGCTGTTTTTT
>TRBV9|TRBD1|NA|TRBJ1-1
CASSAPTGATTEAFF
TGTGCCAGCAGCGCCCCCACAGGGGCTACCACTGAAGCTTTCTTT
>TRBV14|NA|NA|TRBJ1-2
CASSQGGRANYGYTF
TGTGCCAGCAGCCAAGGGGGGCGGGCGAACTATGGCTACACCTTC
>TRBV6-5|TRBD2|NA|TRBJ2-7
CASSYSGTSVGEQYF
TGTGCCAGCAGTTACTCAGGGACTAGCGTTGGCGAGCAGTACTTC
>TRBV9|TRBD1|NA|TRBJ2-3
CASSVEGASTDTQYF
TGTGCCAGCAGCGTAGAGGGGGCTAGCACAGATACGCAGTATTTT
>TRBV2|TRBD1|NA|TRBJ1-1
CASSATGTGMNTEAFF
TGTGCCAGCAGTGCTACCGGGACAGGGATGAACACTGAAGCTTTCTTT
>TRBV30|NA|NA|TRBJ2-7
CAWSGPPYEQYF
TGTGCCTGGAGTGGACCGCCCTACGAGCAGTACTTC
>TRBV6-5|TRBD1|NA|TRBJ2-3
CASRGTVESADTQYF
TGTGCCAGCCGAGGGACAGTGGAGTCGGCAGATACGCAGTATTTT
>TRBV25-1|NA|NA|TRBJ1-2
CASTGFGGYTF
TGTGCCAGCACCGGTTTTGGTGGCTACACCTTC
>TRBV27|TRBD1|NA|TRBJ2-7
CASSLSSTGTFYEQYF
TGTGCCAGCAGTTTATCCTCGACAGGGACCTTCTACGAGCAGTACTTC
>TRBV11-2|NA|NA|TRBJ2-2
CASSFGGTGELFF
TGTGCCAGCAGCTTTGGAGGGACCGGGGAGCTGTTTTTT